This T cell receptor (beta chain) emerged from a study of shared clonotypes between healthy human individuals. Findings of the study overall: Represented diversity (both genetic and exposure-history) was limited by the small number of donors.

As originally analysed: Junction-only sequences without quality scores came from ImmunoSEQ, so filtering differed. Profiled with immunoSEQ multiplex PCR; TCRdb holds only in-frame clones, not every one. D and trimming come from the DNA, and the V and J calls and clone size come from that table. Here the sample spans 1.6 million or so clones, roughly 95% being singletons. Notes on this clone: Antigen specificity is unknown.

All donors qualified as healthy HIV-negative adults and had experienced no recent acute infections or vaccinations. Researchers partitioned CD4+ cells into CD45RA+ naive and CD45RA-negative memory subsets. The source is a man aged 25 to 40 in good health. Sequencing was done on a sample of naive CD4+ T cells sorted from blood. Regarding subset: CD45RA+ positively selected.

The chain's CDR3 is CASSPRPWTSGRTAYNEQFF. CDR3 bases: TGTGCCAGCAGCCCCCGCCCCTGGACTAGCGGGAGGACTGCCTACAATGAGCAGTTCTTC. The chain has TRBV9 and TRBJ2-1; 14 positions match TRBD2. Germline V gene sequence: CDR1 SGDLS, CDR2 YYNGEE. J lost 2 bases, V lost 4 bases, and 14 bases had no gene match. The CDR3 length is 20 residues.